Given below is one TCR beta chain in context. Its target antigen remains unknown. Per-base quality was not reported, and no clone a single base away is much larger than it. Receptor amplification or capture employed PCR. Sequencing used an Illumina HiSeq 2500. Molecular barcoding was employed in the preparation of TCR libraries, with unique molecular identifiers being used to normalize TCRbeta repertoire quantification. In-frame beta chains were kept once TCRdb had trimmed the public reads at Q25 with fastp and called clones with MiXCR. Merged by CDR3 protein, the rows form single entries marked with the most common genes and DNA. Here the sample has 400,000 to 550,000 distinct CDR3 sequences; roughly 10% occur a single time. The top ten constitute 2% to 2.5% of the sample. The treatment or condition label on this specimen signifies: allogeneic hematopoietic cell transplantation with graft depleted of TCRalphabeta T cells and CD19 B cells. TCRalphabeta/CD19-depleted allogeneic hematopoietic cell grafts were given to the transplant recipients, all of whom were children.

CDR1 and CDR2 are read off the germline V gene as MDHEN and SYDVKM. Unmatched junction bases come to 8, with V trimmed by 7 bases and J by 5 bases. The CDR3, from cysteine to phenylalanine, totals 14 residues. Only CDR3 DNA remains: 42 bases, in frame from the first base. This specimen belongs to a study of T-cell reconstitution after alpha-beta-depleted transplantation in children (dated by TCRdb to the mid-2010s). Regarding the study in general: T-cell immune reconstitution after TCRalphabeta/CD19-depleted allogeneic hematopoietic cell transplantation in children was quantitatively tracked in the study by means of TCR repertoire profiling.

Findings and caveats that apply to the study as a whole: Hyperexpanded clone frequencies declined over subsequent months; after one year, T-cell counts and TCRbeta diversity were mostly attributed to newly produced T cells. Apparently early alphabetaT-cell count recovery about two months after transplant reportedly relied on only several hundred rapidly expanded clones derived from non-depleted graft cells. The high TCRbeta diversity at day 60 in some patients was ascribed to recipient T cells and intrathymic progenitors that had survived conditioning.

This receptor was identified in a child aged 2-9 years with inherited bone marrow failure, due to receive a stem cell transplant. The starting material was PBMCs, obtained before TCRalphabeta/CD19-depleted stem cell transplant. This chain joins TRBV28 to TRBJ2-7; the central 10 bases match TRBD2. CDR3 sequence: CASTRAGGPHEQYF. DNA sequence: TGTGCCAGCACCAGAGCGGGAGGGCCCCACGAGCAGTACTTC.